This T cell receptor (beta chain) was recorded in a study of PD-1 blockade in classical Hodgkin lymphoma. Profiling relied on immunoSEQ multiplex PCR, and the TCRdb table lists in-frame clones only, not all of them. Of around 28,000 clones listed, around 86% are singletons. Time point given: cycle 4 day 1 (C4D1), after less than 7 weeks of nivolumab. Relapses following autologous stem cell transplantation were seen in all patients, with brentuximab vedotin exposure varying. Out of thawed PBMCs, magnetic negative selection purified CD4+ T cells. Complete response, partial response or progressive disease made up the best responses. V trimming: 1 base; J trimming: 3 bases; junction bases outside the gene matches: 5. The CDR3 contains 15 residues. Germline V lookup: CDR1 GTSNPN, CDR2 SVGIG (reference sequence).

This clonotype was sampled from a human donor with classical Hodgkin lymphoma. Sequencing used CD4+ T cells from blood, obtained before the fourth cycle of nivolumab. The V call is TRBV30, the J call TRBJ2-1, with 8 nucleotides matching TRBD2. The CDR3 nucleotides read TGTGCCTGGAGTGCCGTAGCGGGGAACTACAATGAGCAGTTCTTC. It specifies CAWSAVAGNYNEQFF.